Below, 3 T cell receptor beta chains from the same sample are listed, as sequenced in a study of response to subunit inactivated influenza vaccine. TCRdb itself ran the RT-PCR reads through MiXCR, one entry per CDR3 protein. The repertoire holds 750,000 to 850,000 distinct CDR3 sequences, approximately 17% seen once, with about a tenth in the top ten. This specimen consisted of PBMCs from blood, obtained 4 to 6 days after vaccination. These TCRs come from a man aged 45 to 65 who received an inactivated influenza vaccine.

The chain's CDR3 is CSARWPNTDTQYF. The CDR3 DNA sequence: TGCAGTGCTAGGTGGCCGAACACAGATACGCAGTATTTT. The chain has TRBV20-1 and TRBJ2-3; D unresolved. The V gene lost 3 bases and the J gene lost 2 bases, with 9 bases spanning the gap. The CDR3 is 13 residues long. Germline V gene lookup returns CDR1 DFQATT and CDR2 SNEGSKA (reference sequence).

The sample holds a few counts of this clonotype. This chain uses TRBV12-3 or TRBV12-4 with TRBJ2-1; 11 bases agree with TRBD2. The junction had 9 bases not matched to a gene; V was cut back by 7 bases and J by 7 bases. The CDR3 totals 15 residues. The CDR3 DNA follows: TGTGCCAGCACCCAGACTAGCGGGGTTGCAAATGAGCAGTTCTTC. It translates to CASTQTSGVANEQFF.

In its sample, this clonotype was seen a few times. J is TRBJ2-3 and V is TRBV27, with D perhaps TRBD2 (6 bases). V lost 7 bases to trimming and J lost 1 base, with 18 bases between them. Germline assignment: CDR1 MNHEY and CDR2 SMNVEV (reference sequence). This CDR3 is 16 amino acids long. The CDR3 spells CASKPTPGLRTDTQYF. The CDR3 DNA sequence: TGTGCCAGCAAACCAACCCCGGGACTTCGCACAGATACGCAGTATTTT.